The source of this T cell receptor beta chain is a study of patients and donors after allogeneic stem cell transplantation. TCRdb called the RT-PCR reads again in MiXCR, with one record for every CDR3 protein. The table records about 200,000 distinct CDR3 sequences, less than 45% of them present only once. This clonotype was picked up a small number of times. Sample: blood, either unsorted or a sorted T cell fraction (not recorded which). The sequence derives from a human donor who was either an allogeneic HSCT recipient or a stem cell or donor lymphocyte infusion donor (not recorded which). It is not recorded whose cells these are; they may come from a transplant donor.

The CDR3 sequence: CASTNRDNQPQHF. For the CDR3, the DNA is TGTGCCAGCACCAACAGGGATAATCAGCCCCAGCATTTT. The chain has TRBV7-9 and TRBJ1-5, with D perhaps TRBD1 (6 bases). This CDR3 has 13 residues. Looked up from germline, CDR1 is SEHNR and CDR2 is FQNEAQ (reference sequence). Trimming took 7 bases from V and 4 from J, leaving 11 bases between them.